Included here is one TCR beta chain sequence, with context. The antigen is unknown. Tagging with unique molecular identifiers was applied to individual cDNA molecules. TCRdb independently ran MiXCR on the 5' RACE reads; one entry per CDR3 protein. The profile shows about 29,000 distinct CDR3 sequences, 4.5% to 6% of them singletons. The V gene lost 1 base and the J gene lost 2 bases, with 12 bases spanning the gap. The CDR3 runs to 16 residues. Per germline, CDR1 MDHEN and CDR2 SYDVKM. The record originates from a study of early T cells in non-severe SARS-CoV-2 infection. Study at large: The chains were unpaired, and the sequenced material was bulk RNA from unsorted whole blood.

Study results and caveats: A preference for anti-spike CD8 responses marked VDJdb matching, which missed private and CD4 specificities.

This chain connects TRBV28 to TRBJ2-1; D ambiguous. The origin of this receptor is an adult who was a healthcare worker with PCR-confirmed SARS-CoV-2 infection or an uninfected control (not recorded which). Sequencing was done on a sample of whole blood. The chain's CDR3 is CASSLFGWPTYNEQFF. The DNA for the CDR3 is TGTGCCAGCAGTTTATTTGGCTGGCCCACCTACAATGAGCAGTTCTTC. The full variable domain, its missing parts supplied by reference TRBV28 and TRBJ2-1, is DVKVTQSSRYLVKRTGEKVFLECVQDMDHENMFWYRQDPGLGLRLIYFSYDVKMKEKGDIPEGYSVSREKKERFSLILESASTNQTSMYLCASSLFGWPTYNEQFFGPGTRLTVL.